This T cell receptor beta chain was identified in a study of cytomegalovirus exposure and HLA in healthy donors. Study-level results: The study found most TCR sequences rare, yet found some public TCRs in many donors. Researchers reported from a later analysis that most CMV-associated TCR beta chains appeared HLA-restricted.

The V gene end was trimmed by 5 bases and the J gene end by 2 bases; junction bases not matched to a gene: 5. The CDR3 covers 15 residues. CDR1 is SGHNT and CDR2 is YENEEA in the germline V gene. This PCR relied on a set of 60 Vbeta primers and 13 Jbeta primers. Sequencing was performed with immunoSEQ multiplex PCR; in TCRdb, only in-frame clones are kept and a portion is missing. The table includes around 130,000 clones, 77% detected once. A word on this clone: Antigen: not known.

The chain joins TRBV11-3 to TRBJ2-3, with 9 bases that match TRBD1. Sequencing input: PBMCs. This receptor was taken from a man aged 18-30 years in good health and CMV-seropositive. The CDR3 DNA reads TGTGCCAGCAGCACGGGACAGGGCGCCACAGATACGCAGTATTTT. It codes for CASSTGQGATDTQYF.